This entry concerns a single TCR beta chain. Its antigen is unknown. Base qualities were left out, and no much larger clone turns up one base away. The germline V gene (reference sequence) sets CDR1 to MNHEY and CDR2 to SMNVEV. Including the terminal cysteine and phenylalanine, the CDR3 comprises 17 residues. The sequence is cut down to CDR3 DNA, 51 bases in frame from base 1. V is shortened by 5 bases, J by 6 bases, and the region joining them spans 25 bases. These data originate in a study of graft-versus-host responses after intestinal transplantation (dated by TCRdb to the early 2020s). At the level of the whole study: The transplants that recipients got were multivisceral, liver-intestinal, or isolated intestinal. A cohort of roughly 25 intestinal transplant recipients, including one retransplant, was enrolled, and a few patients lacking pretransplant specimens were excluded. A peak of at least 4% donor T cells among recipient peripheral blood mononuclear cells was the definition used for donor T cell macrochimerism. Alloreactive clones were identified by sequencing pre-transplant mixed lymphocyte reaction products and comparing them with unstimulated pre-transplant donor and recipient T cells. Anti-thymocyte globulin induction was given to all recipients, followed by maintenance tacrolimus and steroids for around three years. After intestinal transplantation, graft-versus-host and host-versus-graft alloreactive T cell clones in the graft, circulation and bone marrow were tracked using bulk TCR-beta CDR3 sequencing. Instead of going to the commercial service, samples from a few later patients were sequenced in-house on an Illumina MiSeq and processed with MiXCR.

The time point label, read with the paper, signifies: cells obtained before transplantation from donor or recipient. CD3+CD4+ and CD3+CD8+ populations were FACS-sorted from unstimulated pre-transplant donor and recipient cells taken from spleen or lymph nodes. Overall study outcomes, separate from this receptor: In patients with donor T cell macrochimerism, the allografts had high GvH to HvG T cell clonal ratios. The relatively low number and heterogeneity of intestinal transplant patients limited the conclusions. GvH clones were detected in recipient bone marrow, and some appeared earlier in ileal mucosa or blood, consistent with an intestinal mucosal origin. Early after transplant, declines in HvG clones were associated with peak levels of circulating GvH clones.

The protocol used for the library was the immunoSEQ multiplex PCR assay. In most patients, genomic DNA was isolated using the Qiagen DNeasy Blood and Tissue Kit and sent frozen to Adaptive Biotechnologies for TCR sequencing. Adaptive Biotechnologies carried out high-throughput TCR-beta CDR3 sequencing of genomic DNA for most patients. The authors' analysis ran thus. TCR sequencing data were retrieved from Adaptive's ImmunoSEQ software for 15 to 20 patients, whereas a few other patients were processed with MiXCR and VDJtools. CD4 versus CD8 sorting errors were corrected by removing sequences found in both subsets at a frequency ratio below 5:1. CDR3 nucleotide sequences shared between donor and recipient were removed because their origin could not be assigned. Alloreactive clones required at least 2-fold expansion over unstimulated cells and minimum CFSE-low frequency of 0.002% (template counts) or 0.001% (read counts). Clones detected in sequenced pre-transplant spleen, lymph node, or MLR CFSE-low populations of the donor or recipient were defined as mappable. Cumulative frequency of alloreactive clones was calculated as a percentage of all sequences weighted by copy number. Imported from immuneACCESS, the table was reduced by TCRdb to in-frame sequences with V and J called. These copies leave out some clones; in studies compared against another copy, an unresolved V gene accounts for under half, and the cause of the remainder is not known. V and J calls plus clone size are reproduced from that table; the DNA served to infer D and trimming. Here the sample has approximately 90,000 clones; under 95% occur a single time. The ten largest clones add up to roughly 6% of the sample.

The rearranged segments are TRBV27 and TRBJ1-1, with TRBD1 as a weak D call on 6 bases. The origin of this receptor is a human donor who received an intestinal transplant. The source material was unstimulated CD8+ T cells sorted from spleen or lymph node cells, sampled before intestinal transplant. DNA sequence: TGTGCCAGCAGTCCCTTTATCCCCCCTGGGGGGGCTGCTGAAGCTTTCTTT. This codes for CASSPFIPPGGAAEAFF.